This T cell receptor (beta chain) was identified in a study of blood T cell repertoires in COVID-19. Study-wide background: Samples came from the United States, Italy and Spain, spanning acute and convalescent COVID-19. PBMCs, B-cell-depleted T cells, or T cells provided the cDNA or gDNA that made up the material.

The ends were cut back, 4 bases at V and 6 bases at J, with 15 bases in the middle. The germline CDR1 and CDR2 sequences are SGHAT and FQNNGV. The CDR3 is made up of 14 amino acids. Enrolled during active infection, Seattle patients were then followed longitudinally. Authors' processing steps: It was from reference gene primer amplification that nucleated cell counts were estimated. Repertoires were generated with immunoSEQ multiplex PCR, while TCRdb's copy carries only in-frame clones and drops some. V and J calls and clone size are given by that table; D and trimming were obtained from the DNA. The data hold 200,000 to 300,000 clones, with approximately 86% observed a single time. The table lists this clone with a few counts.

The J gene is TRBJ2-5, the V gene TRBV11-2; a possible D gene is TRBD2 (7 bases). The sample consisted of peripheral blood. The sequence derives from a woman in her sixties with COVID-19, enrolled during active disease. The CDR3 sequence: CASSSPGGGQTQYF. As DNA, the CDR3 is TGTGCCAGCAGCTCGCCGGGGGGCGGGCAGACCCAGTACTTC.